The 29 T cell receptor beta chains below all came from one sample that was sequenced in a study of T-cell reconstitution after alpha-beta-depleted transplantation in children (dated by TCRdb to about 2016). Per the publication, the treatment or condition label means: allogeneic hematopoietic cell transplantation with graft depleted of TCRalphabeta T cells and CD19 B cells. The method behind the library was PCR. The sequencing machine was an Illumina HiSeq 2500. TCR library preparation used molecular barcoding, with unique molecular identifiers applied to normalize quantification of the TCRbeta repertoire. Through fastp at Q25 and MiXCR, TCRdb rebuilt clones from the public reads, retaining in-frame beta chains. Every CDR3 protein is listed once, alongside the most common genes and DNA of its rows. The sample contains about 980,000 distinct CDR3 sequences, less than 30% of them found a single time. The ten largest clones represent over 25% of the sample.

The sequencing here drew on PBMCs, mostly from graft donor cells, taken 360 days after TCRalphabeta/CD19-depleted stem cell transplant. These receptors originate from a boy under two years old who had a stem cell transplant for SCID, so the T cells may come from the graft donor.

This clonotype was observed a handful of times. This chain joins TRBV12-3 or TRBV12-4 and TRBJ2-7, with 7 bases that match TRBD1. The CDR3 contains 15 residues. V shed 6 bases and J 5 bases; nucleotides not matched to a gene: 13. This chain's CDR3 is CASSPADRRSHEQYF. CDR3 DNA: TGTGCCAGCAGCCCGGCGGACAGGAGGTCACACGAGCAGTACTTC.

J is TRBJ2-3 and V is TRBV9; D unclear. V was cut by 0 bases and J by 0 bases, with 5 bases left in between. From germline, CDR1 is SGDLS and CDR2 YYNGEE. There are 14 residues in the CDR3. The CDR3 DNA follows: TGTGCCAGCAGCGTAGTTTGGAGCACAGATACGCAGTATTTT. This codes for CASSVVWSTDTQYF.

This clonotype was detected ten times or more. The gene calls are TRBV28 and TRBJ2-2; perhaps D is TRBD1 or TRBD2 (5 bases each). In germline, CDR1 is MDHEN, CDR2 SYDVKM. This CDR3 comprises 15 residues. Trimming cost V 7 bases and J 1 base, with 13 bases left between them. The CDR3 nucleotides read TGTGCCAGCAAGGTTTGGGACGAGAACACCGGGGAGCTGTTTTTT. Amino acids: CASKVWDENTGELFF.

The J gene is TRBJ2-4, the V gene TRBV9, with D tentatively TRBD1 (6 bases). The germline CDR1 and CDR2 sequences are SGDLS and YYNGEE. The CDR3 is made up of 13 amino acids. V lost 3 bases and J lost 6, with 10 bases in between. CDR3 amino acids: CASSDGQLNIQYF. The CDR3 DNA follows: TGTGCCAGCAGCGACGGACAGCTAAACATTCAGTACTTC.

This clonotype occurred a few times. The chain links TRBV5-6 to TRBJ2-3; TRBD2 aligns across 8 bases. The germline gives CDR1 SGHDT, CDR2 YYEEEE. V trimming: 1 base; J trimming: 5 bases; junction bases outside the gene matches: 6. There are 15 residues in the CDR3. The CDR3 DNA sequence: TGTGCCAGCAGCTTGTTAGCGGGGAGTCAAGATACGCAGTATTTT. Its translation is CASSLLAGSQDTQYF.

The chain couples TRBV6-5 to TRBJ2-1; 8 nucleotides match TRBD2. The CDR3 extends over 13 amino acids. Germline assignment: CDR1 MNHEY and CDR2 SVGAGI. Trimming removed 7 bases from V and 9 bases from J; junction bases left unmatched: 8. The CDR3 bases are TGTGCCAGCATTACCCGGGGGGGCCGTGAGCAGTTCTTC. It translates to CASITRGGREQFF.

Ten or more counts support this clonotype. The chain uses TRBV20-1 and TRBJ2-5; D ambiguous. The V gene lost 6 bases and the J gene lost 4 bases, with 12 bases spanning the gap. CDR3 size: 12 residues. Germline lookup yields CDR1 DFQATT and CDR2 SNEGSKA (reference sequence). The CDR3 nucleotides read TGCAGTGCCATCAGAGCATCAGAGACCCAGTACTTC. Residues: CSAIRASETQYF.

This clonotype has a handful of counts. V and J are TRBV5-1 and TRBJ2-7; D ambiguous. The V gene's germline CDR1 is SGHRS and CDR2 YFSETQ. The CDR3 is 16 residues long. The germline V and J ends were trimmed by 4 bases and 1 base, with 18 bases remaining between them. For the CDR3, the DNA is TGCGCCAGCAGCCCCTCGCCCACAGACAAATCCTACGAGCAGTACTTC. Translation gives CASSPSPTDKSYEQYF.

This sequence joins TRBV5-1 and TRBJ2-5; D unresolved. Between the trimmed V and J ends, which lost 4 bases and 1 base, there was a span of 11 bases. CDR1 is SGHRS, CDR2 YFSETQ, per germline. CDR3 length equals 14 residues. The DNA for the CDR3 is TGCGCCAGCAGCGCGGACGGTAGCCAAGAGACCCAGTACTTC. The encoded protein is CASSADGSQETQYF. Full variable domain (missing parts from reference TRBV5-1 and TRBJ2-5): KAGVTQTPRYLIKTRGQQVTLSCSPISGHRSVSWYQQTPGQGLQFLFEYFSETQRNKGNFPGRFSGRQFSNSRSEMNVSTLELGDSALYLCASSADGSQETQYFGPGTRLLVL.

The V call is TRBV15, the J call TRBJ2-3; 7 nucleotides align to TRBD2. The CDR3 runs 15 residues. Trimming removed 5 bases from V and 2 bases from J; junction bases left unmatched: 7. From germline, CDR1 is LNHNV and CDR2 YYDKDF (reference sequence). The CDR3 DNA is TGTGCCACCAGCGGCCCCGGGACTAACACAGATACGCAGTATTTT. Encoded protein: CATSGPGTNTDTQYF. The complete variable domain, with remaining parts taken from reference TRBV15 and TRBJ2-3, reads DAMVIQNPRYQVTQFGKPVTLSCSQTLNHNVMYWYQQKSSQAPKLLFHYYDKDFNNEADTPDNFQSRRPNTSFCFLDIRSPGLGDTAMYLCATSGPGTNTDTQYFGPGTRLTVL.

This clonotype showed up many times. The chain carries TRBV2 and TRBJ2-3, with 9 bases lining up with TRBD2. V lost 7 bases and J lost 1; bases outside the gene matches: 6. There are 15 residues in the CDR3. Germline V gene sequence: CDR1 SNHLY, CDR2 FYNNEI. CDR3 loop: CASIQSGGRTDTQYF. CDR3 nucleotides: TGTGCCAGCATCCAGAGCGGGGGGCGCACAGATACGCAGTATTTT.

This clonotype has only a few counts. V is TRBV4-3 and J is TRBJ1-2; D is unresolved. The CDR3 has 16 residues. CDR1 and CDR2 from the germline V gene are LGHNA and YSLEER. The V end lost 0 bases, the J end lost 4 bases, and 15 bases lay between the germline ends. The CDR3 region has the DNA TGCGCCAGCAGCCAAGAGTCGTCGATGGGTATCTATGGCTACACCTTC. It is translated as CASSQESSMGIYGYTF.

The CDR3 loop reads CASSTGTHYGYTF. The CDR3 nucleotides are TGTGCCAGCAGTACCGGGACCCACTATGGCTACACCTTC. The chain employs TRBV12-3 or TRBV12-4 and TRBJ1-2, with D perhaps matching TRBD1 (5 bases). This CDR3 has 13 amino acids. Trimming left V 5 bases short and J 3 bases short, with 10 bases between.

The chain combines TRBV7-9 with TRBJ2-2; D is unresolved. Trimming shortened V by 5 bases and J by 9 bases, and 7 bases separated the two germline ends. Germline CDR1 and CDR2: SEHNR and FQNEAQ (reference sequence). The CDR3 length is 11 residues. The CDR3 loop reads CASSPPRELFF. For the CDR3, the DNA is TGTGCCAGCAGCCCCCCCCGGGAGCTGTTTTTT.

The rearrangement uses TRBV2 and TRBJ2-1; D gene unclear. Germline V gene lookup returns CDR1 SNHLY and CDR2 FYNNEI. Trimming removed 4 bases from V and 6 bases from J, with 10 bases in between. The CDR3 has 13 amino acids. The CDR3 DNA reads TGTGCCAGCAGTGTGAGCAGGATCAATGAGCAGTTCTTC. Its protein product is CASSVSRINEQFF.

This clonotype was found a few times. The chain employs TRBV9 and TRBJ2-2, with 13 bases aligning to TRBD2. CDR3 size: 18 residues. V dropped 4 bases and J dropped 3; count of bases not matched to a gene: 9. From germline, CDR1 is SGDLS and CDR2 YYNGEE. The CDR3 DNA sequence: TGTGCCAGCAGCAAGCGGACTAGCGGGGGTTGGGACACCGGGGAGCTGTTTTTT. Protein sequence: CASSKRTSGGWDTGELFF.

The chain uses TRBV28 and TRBJ2-7; D not certain. CDR3 length: 15 amino acids. Germline V CDR1 and CDR2: MDHEN, SYDVKM. Trimming took 6 bases from V and 5 from J, leaving 20 bases between them. As DNA, the CDR3 is TGTGCCAGCAGCCCGCCCGGGCCCAAGGGTAACGAGCAGTACTTC. It specifies CASSPPGPKGNEQYF.

This clonotype was picked up a small number of times. The V gene is TRBV10-3, the J gene TRBJ2-5, with 9 bases aligning to TRBD2. The CDR3 length is 17 residues. Losses at the gene ends were 2 bases for V and 3 bases for J; bases not matched to a gene: 10. Germline CDR1 and CDR2: ENHRY and SYGVKD. This chain's CDR3 is CAISEVGGGGPKETQYF. CDR3 sequence (DNA): TGTGCCATCAGTGAGGTCGGCGGGGGGGGCCCCAAAGAGACCCAGTACTTC.

This clonotype was picked up a small number of times. The chain carries TRBV12-3 or TRBV12-4 and TRBJ1-1; unclear D gene. V was pared by 1 base and J by 2 bases, with 23 bases between. This CDR3 has 19 amino acids. CDR3 in DNA: TGTGCCAGCAGTTTAGGGCCGAGGAAGTTTCCGGAGTCAAACACTGAAGCTTTCTTT. Translating it yields CASSLGPRKFPESNTEAFF.

The CDR3 spells CASSPRAVSGANVLTF. The CDR3 DNA is TGCGCCAGCAGCCCCCGTGCGGTGTCTGGGGCCAACGTCCTGACTTTC. The chain is built from TRBV5-1 and TRBJ2-6; D remains unclear. The CDR3 is made up of 16 amino acids. The germline V and J ends were trimmed by 4 bases and 1 base, with 12 bases remaining between them. Germline CDR1 SGHRS, CDR2 YFSETQ.

The V call is TRBV20-1, the J call TRBJ2-1; a possible D gene is TRBD2 (6 bases). Germline lookup yields CDR1 DFQATT and CDR2 SNEGSKA (reference sequence). This CDR3 is 17 amino acids long. Trimming pared 1 base from V and 4 bases from J, leaving 20 bases between. The CDR3 protein is CSARGLTGRGFYNEQFF. As DNA, the CDR3 is TGCAGTGCTAGAGGCTTAACCGGACGGGGGTTTTACAATGAGCAGTTCTTC.

The rearrangement uses TRBV11-2 and TRBJ1-5, with D hard to call. Trimming left V 2 bases short and J 0 bases short, with 8 bases between. CDR1 is SGHAT and CDR2 is FQNNGV in the germline V gene. The CDR3 has 15 residues. The CDR3 here is CASSLLRHSNQPQHF. CDR3 sequence (DNA): TGTGCCAGCAGCTTATTGCGCCATAGCAATCAGCCCCAGCATTTT.

The gene calls are TRBV5-1 and TRBJ2-5, with D perhaps given as TRBD1 or TRBD2 (5 bases each). Germline V gene sequence: CDR1 SGHRS, CDR2 YFSETQ. This CDR3 comprises 15 residues. Between the trimmed V and J ends, which lost 5 bases and 2 bases, there was a span of 16 bases. The CDR3 region is CASRRTGPIQETQYF. The CDR3 DNA follows: TGCGCCAGCAGGAGAACGGGGCCGATTCAAGAGACCCAGTACTTC.

The chain couples TRBV5-1 to TRBJ2-5; D unresolved. V was trimmed by 0 bases and J by 0 bases, leaving 9 bases between them. Germline V gene sequence: CDR1 SGHRS, CDR2 YFSETQ. The CDR3 loop spans 15 amino acids. The CDR3 spells CASSLGRQYQETQYF. In DNA form, the CDR3 reads TGCGCCAGCAGCTTGGGACGGCAGTACCAAGAGACCCAGTACTTC.

The chain links TRBV20-1 to TRBJ2-1; weak D call: TRBD1 (5 bases). The V gene lost 3 bases and the J gene lost 0 bases, with 12 bases spanning the gap. Germline assignment: CDR1 DFQATT and CDR2 SNEGSKA (reference sequence). The CDR3 loop spans 15 amino acids. Written as DNA, the CDR3 is TGCAGTGCTAGCGGACAAATTCGCTCCTACAATGAGCAGTTCTTC. It yields the protein CSASGQIRSYNEQFF.

The sample holds a few counts of this clonotype. J is TRBJ1-5 and V is TRBV3-1; D is ambiguous. Trimming shortened V by 3 bases and J by 10 bases, and 10 bases separated the two germline ends. Germline CDR1 and CDR2: LGHDT and YNNKEL (reference sequence). The length of the CDR3 is 12 residues. CDR3 DNA: TGTGCCAGCAGCCAGGCGGAGGGACCCCAGCATTTT. Protein sequence: CASSQAEGPQHF.

This clonotype turned up a few times. V gene TRBV9 combines with J gene TRBJ1-1; TRBD1 agrees at 7 bases. The CDR3 has 13 residues. With V trimmed by 2 bases and J by 4 bases, 2 bases remained unmatched. CDR1 SGDLS and CDR2 YYNGEE come from the germline V gene. CDR3 DNA sequence: TGTGCCAGCAGCGTCGGGACAGTCACTGAAGCTTTCTTT. Its translation is CASSVGTVTEAFF.

This clonotype was detected only a few times. The V gene is TRBV20-1, the J gene TRBJ2-2; D is perhaps TRBD1 or TRBD2 (6 bases each). Trimming took off 2 bases at V and 7 bases at J, with 11 bases between the two ends. Germline-derived CDR1 and CDR2 are DFQATT and SNEGSKA (reference sequence). The CDR3 is 13 residues long. The CDR3 DNA is TGCAGTGCTAGACCGGGGGCGGTCGGGGAGCTGTTTTTT. Amino acid sequence: CSARPGAVGELFF.

The gene calls are TRBV15 and TRBJ1-4; possible D gene TRBD1, 6 bases. V lost 1 base and J 3 bases, leaving 12 bases between the germline ends. The germline V gene has CDR1 LNHNV and CDR2 YYDKDF (reference sequence). The CDR3 consists of 16 residues. CDR3 loop: CATSRASTGPNEKLFF. DNA for the CDR3: TGTGCCACCAGCAGAGCTTCGACAGGCCCTAATGAAAAACTGTTTTTT. Complete variable domain (other parts from reference TRBV15 and TRBJ1-4): DAMVIQNPRYQVTQFGKPVTLSCSQTLNHNVMYWYQQKSSQAPKLLFHYYDKDFNNEADTPDNFQSRRPNTSFCFLDIRSPGLGDTAMYLCATSRASTGPNEKLFFGSGTQLSVL.